One and the same sample provided the 3 T cell receptor beta chains below, sequenced in a study of T cell changes during pregnancy in multiple sclerosis. Profiled with immunoSEQ multiplex PCR; TCRdb holds only in-frame clones, not every one. The table has 75,000 to 95,000 clones, roughly 90% seen once. Source: peripheral blood, taken in the first trimester of pregnancy. The receptors stem from a female donor with multiple sclerosis, enrolled in a pregnancy study.

This CDR3 is CASSIVPSGRALANEQFF. In DNA form, the CDR3 reads TGTGCCAGTAGTATAGTGCCTAGCGGGAGGGCCTTGGCCAATGAGCAGTTCTTC. The chain carries TRBV19 and TRBJ2-1; 12 positions agree with TRBD2. V gave up 1 base and J gave up 6 bases; unmatched junction bases: 10. This CDR3 contains 18 residues. From germline, CDR1 is LNHDA and CDR2 SQIVND (reference sequence).

The chain joins TRBV28 to TRBJ2-1; 8 bases map to TRBD1. CDR3 length: 15 amino acids. CDR1 and CDR2 from the germline V gene are MDHEN and SYDVKM. V shed 4 bases and J 7 bases; nucleotides not matched to a gene: 9. CDR3 sequence reads: CASSSPTGARNEQFF. The DNA of the CDR3 is TGTGCCAGCAGTTCCCCGACAGGGGCGAGGAATGAGCAGTTCTTC.

The V gene is TRBV5-4, the J gene TRBJ1-1; unclear D gene. Germline CDR1 SGHNT, CDR2 YYREEE (reference sequence). The CDR3 contains 13 residues. Trimming cost V 0 bases and J 7 bases, with 10 bases left between them. This CDR3 reads CASSLAGSIEAFF. CDR3 DNA sequence: TGTGCCAGCAGCTTGGCCGGGTCGATTGAAGCTTTCTTT.